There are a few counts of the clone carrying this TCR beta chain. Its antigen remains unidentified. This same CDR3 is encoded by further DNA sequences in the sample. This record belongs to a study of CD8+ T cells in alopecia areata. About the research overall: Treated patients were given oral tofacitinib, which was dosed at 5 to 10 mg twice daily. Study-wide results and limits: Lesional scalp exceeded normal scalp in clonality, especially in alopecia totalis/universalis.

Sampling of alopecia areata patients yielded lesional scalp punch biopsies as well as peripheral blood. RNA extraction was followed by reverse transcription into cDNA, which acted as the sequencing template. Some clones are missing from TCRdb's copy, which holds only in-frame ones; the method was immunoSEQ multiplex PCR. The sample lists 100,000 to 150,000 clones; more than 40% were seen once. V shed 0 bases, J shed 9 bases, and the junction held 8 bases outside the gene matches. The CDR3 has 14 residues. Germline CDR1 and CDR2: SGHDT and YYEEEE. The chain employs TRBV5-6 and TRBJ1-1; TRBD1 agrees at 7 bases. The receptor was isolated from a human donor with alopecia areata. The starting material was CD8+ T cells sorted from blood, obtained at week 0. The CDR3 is CASSLEIDRVKAFF. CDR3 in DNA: TGTGCCAGCAGCTTGGAAATTGACAGGGTAAAAGCTTTCTTT.